This entry features one T cell receptor (beta chain) sequence. Its antigen is still unknown. These data belong to a study of OX40 agonist ivuxolimab in advanced cancers. Here immunoSEQ multiplex PCR was the method, and the copy in TCRdb shows in-frame clones only, minus some. The sample has around 60,000 clones; around 84% are singletons. Study findings and constraints: On average, a greater number of expanded clones characterised CD8+ T cells relative to CD4+. Some of the nonresponding patients also showed low levels of normalized T-cell clonal expansion. At 0.1 to 3.0 mg/kg and by week 6, clonal expansion occurred in CD4+ and CD8+ blood T cells.

Patients were ineligible given autoimmune disease history or systemic immunosuppression. Trimming stripped 2 bases from V and 4 bases from J, with 9 bases between. The CDR3 spans 15 residues. The germline gives CDR1 ENHRY, CDR2 SYGVKD. The source was CD4+ or CD8+ T cells sorted from blood, collected in a trial of the OX40 agonist ivuxolimab. This sequence joins TRBV10-3 and TRBJ2-6; D unresolved. The sequence came from an adult with an advanced solid tumor such as melanoma, head and neck, liver or kidney cancer. CDR3 residues: CAISEAFAGANVLTF. The CDR3 DNA reads as TGTGCCATCAGTGAGGCCTTCGCCGGGGCCAACGTCCTGACTTTC.